This T cell receptor beta chain is from a study of control samples from healthy donors and cancer patients. This clone was counted once. Measured with immunoSEQ multiplex PCR; TCRdb has only the in-frame clones, and not every one. The data hold about 140,000 clones, with less than 95% observed a single time. Germline CDR1 and CDR2: MNHEY and SVGAGI. The CDR3 length is 16 residues. Between the trimmed V and J ends, which lost 0 bases and 0 bases, there was a span of 11 bases. The sequenced sample consisted of blood. The TCR comes from a man aged 18 to 30 in good health. The rearrangement links TRBV6-5 to TRBJ1-1; D ambiguous. The CDR3 DNA reads TGTGCCAGCAGTTACTCAACTTTAGGGCTGAACACTGAAGCTTTCTTT. It yields the protein CASSYSTLGLNTEAFF.